Listed here are 23 T cell receptor beta chains from one sample, sequenced in a study of response to subunit inactivated influenza vaccine. Each CDR3 protein gets one entry after TCRdb re-called the RT-PCR reads with MiXCR. This table has roughly 700,000 distinct CDR3 sequences, roughly 14% appearing once. The input for sequencing was PBMCs from blood, taken 14 to 15 days before vaccination. The source is a man aged 45-60 years who received an inactivated influenza vaccine.

This clonotype was seen a few times. The gene calls are TRBV20-1 and TRBJ2-7, with a weak D call TRBD1 (6 bases). Trimming shortened V by 0 bases and J by 4 bases, and 19 bases separated the two germline ends. Germline lookup yields CDR1 DFQATT and CDR2 SNEGSKA (reference sequence). This CDR3 spans 16 amino acids. CDR3 region: CSARDPGRGVSYEQYF. CDR3 bases: TGCAGTGCTAGAGATCCGGGCAGGGGAGTTTCTTACGAGCAGTACTTC.

This clonotype was found a few times. The chain couples TRBV15 to TRBJ2-7, with TRBD2 matching 7 bases. CDR3 length equals 16 residues. Per the germline V gene, CDR1 is LNHNV and CDR2 is YYDKDF (reference sequence). V trimming: 0 bases; J trimming: 4 bases; junction bases outside the gene matches: 9. This CDR3 reads CATSRDYRLAGYEQYF. CDR3 nucleotides: TGTGCCACCAGCAGAGATTACAGACTAGCCGGGTACGAGCAGTACTTC.

V is TRBV5-6 and J is TRBJ2-7; D gene ambiguous. Deletions cut 1 base from V and 5 bases from J, with 13 bases between. Germline values: CDR1 SGHDT, CDR2 YYEEEE. CDR3 size: 14 residues. CDR3 coding DNA: TGTGCCAGCAGCTTGCGAGGCCCACTGGACGAGCAGTACTTC. The encoded protein is CASSLRGPLDEQYF.

A few counts support this clonotype. This chain joins TRBV19 and TRBJ2-5; 7 bases agree with TRBD1. Germline values: CDR1 LNHDA, CDR2 SQIVND (reference sequence). The CDR3 has 13 residues. Losses at the gene ends were 9 bases for V and 5 bases for J; bases not matched to a gene: 9. The CDR3 loop is CASRQTGSETQYF. In DNA form, the CDR3 reads TGTGCCAGCCGCCAGACAGGGTCGGAGACCCAGTACTTC.

This clonotype was recorded a few times. This chain links TRBV6-6 with TRBJ2-7; 7 nucleotides align to TRBD1. The V gene end was trimmed by 8 bases and the J gene end by 2 bases; junction bases not matched to a gene: 6. Germline V lookup: CDR1 MNHNY, CDR2 SVGAGI (reference sequence). The CDR3 has 13 residues. The CDR3 DNA is TGTGCCAGCGGCACAGGGGATACCTACGAGCAGTACTTC. Translating gives CASGTGDTYEQYF.

The gene calls are TRBV5-1 and TRBJ2-7; D might be TRBD2 (6 bases). Trimming stripped 0 bases from V and 5 bases from J, with 15 bases between. Germline loops: CDR1 SGHRS, CDR2 YFSETQ. The CDR3 consists of 15 residues. The CDR3 DNA is TGCGCCAGCAGCTTGGCCGCAGGGCGGGGTAACGAGCAGTACTTC. Translating gives CASSLAAGRGNEQYF.

This clonotype was detected only a few times. The genes are TRBV28 and TRBJ2-7; perhaps TRBD2 as D (5 bases). V was cut by 2 bases and J by 6 bases, with 14 bases left in between. The CDR3 covers 14 residues. The germline V gene encodes CDR1 MDHEN and CDR2 SYDVKM. This CDR3 is CASSLGYLATEQYF. The CDR3 DNA follows: TGTGCCAGCAGTTTAGGATACCTAGCTACCGAGCAGTACTTC.

There are a few counts of this clonotype. The V and J genes are TRBV7-9 and TRBJ1-4; perhaps TRBD1 as D (5 bases). The V gene lost 1 base and the J gene lost 6 bases, with 9 bases spanning the gap. Germline V CDR1 and CDR2: SEHNR, FQNEAQ (reference sequence). This CDR3 is 14 amino acids long. CDR3 sequence: CASSLVAGYEKLFF. CDR3 sequence (DNA): TGTGCCAGCAGCTTAGTTGCAGGGTATGAAAAACTGTTTTTT.

The V gene is TRBV4-3, the J gene TRBJ1-5; a possible D gene is TRBD1 (5 bases). This CDR3 region has 13 residues. Trimming removed 5 bases from V and 4 bases from J, with 9 bases in between. CDR1 is LGHNA and CDR2 is YSLEER in the germline V gene. DNA for the CDR3: TGCGCCAGCAGCTGGACACGGAATCAGCCCCAGCATTTT. Protein: CASSWTRNQPQHF.

This clonotype has more than one count but fewer than ten. This rearrangement joins TRBV4-3 to TRBJ2-5; 7 bases line up with TRBD1. The CDR3 is 16 residues long. With V trimmed by 2 bases and J by 4 bases, 10 bases remained unmatched. Germline CDR1 is LGHNA and CDR2 is YSLEER. CDR3 protein: CASSQNSRTGVETQYF. Here the CDR3 DNA reads TGCGCCAGCAGCCAAAACTCGCGAACAGGGGTAGAGACCCAGTACTTC.

This clonotype was counted a few times. The chain employs TRBV25-1 and TRBJ1-2, with D tentatively TRBD1 (5 bases). CDR1 is MGHDK and CDR2 is SYGVNS in the germline V gene. V lost 6 bases and J lost 4, with 18 bases in between. The CDR3 contains 15 residues. CDR3 in DNA: TGTGCCAGCAGCCTCGGGGGATCTCTCGGCTATGGCTACACCTTC. Translating gives CASSLGGSLGYGYTF.

The chain links TRBV7-6 to TRBJ2-4; D might be TRBD1 (5 bases). V was cut by 2 bases and J by 8 bases, with 22 bases left in between. The CDR3 covers 17 residues. CDR1 and CDR2 (germline): SGHVS, FNYEAQ. The CDR3, as DNA: TGTGCCAGCAGCTTAAGGGCTTCCTTAGGGGAAAGGGACATTCAGTACTTC. This gives the protein CASSLRASLGERDIQYF.

V gene TRBV20-1 combines with J gene TRBJ1-1; D possibly corresponds to TRBD1 (6 bases). This CDR3 is built from 13 residues. Per germline, CDR1 DFQATT and CDR2 SNEGSKA (reference sequence). With 5 bases removed from V and 8 bases from J, the gap between germline ends came to 18 bases. The CDR3 is CSAGRGAPREAFF. The CDR3, as DNA: TGCAGTGCTGGGAGGGGGGCGCCTAGGGAAGCTTTCTTT.

The sample holds a few counts of this clonotype. The chain employs TRBV30 and TRBJ2-2, with no clear D. This CDR3 is 13 amino acids long. Germline CDR1 and CDR2: GTSNPN and SVGIG (reference sequence). Trimming took off 4 bases at V and 2 bases at J, with 8 bases between the two ends. The CDR3 protein is CAWKVGNTGELFF. CDR3 DNA: TGTGCCTGGAAGGTCGGAAACACCGGGGAGCTGTTTTTT.

The chain is built from TRBV2 and TRBJ1-5; D is unclear. The CDR3 extends over 15 amino acids. V lost 5 bases to trimming and J lost 2 bases, with 13 bases between them. Germline CDR1 is SNHLY and CDR2 is FYNNEI. Here the CDR3 DNA reads TGTGCCAGCAGTATCGAACATAAAGGCAATCAGCCCCAGCATTTT. This codes for CASSIEHKGNQPQHF. Combining the CDR3 with reference TRBV2 and TRBJ1-5 gives the whole variable domain EPEVTQTPSHQVTQMGQEVILRCVPISNHLYFYWYRQILGQKVEFLVSFYNNEISEKSEIFDDQFSVERPDGSNFTLKIRSTKLEDSAMYFCASSIEHKGNQPQHFGDGTRLSIL.

This clonotype was seen only a few times. V and J are TRBV6-1 and TRBJ2-3, with TRBD2 identical over 10 bases. With V trimmed by 7 bases and J by 6 bases, 7 bases remained unmatched. The CDR3 sequence is 14 residues long. CDR1 is MNHNS, CDR2 SASEGT, per germline. For the CDR3, the DNA is TGTGCCAGCACTAGCGGGAGTAGTACGGATACGCAGTATTTT. It codes for CASTSGSSTDTQYF.

This clonotype has only a few counts. The chain joins TRBV6-5 to TRBJ2-1; TRBD2 matches 8 bases. Looked up from germline, CDR1 is MNHEY and CDR2 is SVGAGI. The trim removed 0 bases at V and 2 bases at J, leaving 3 bases unmatched. The CDR3 has 16 amino acids. CDR3: CASSYSPGGTYNEQFF. CDR3 nucleotide sequence: TGTGCCAGCAGTTACTCACCGGGAGGGACCTACAATGAGCAGTTCTTC.

The chain is built from TRBV12-3 or TRBV12-4 and TRBJ2-1, with D perhaps matching TRBD2 (6 bases). The CDR3 runs to 12 residues. Trimming removed 5 bases from V and 10 bases from J, with 12 bases in between. This chain's CDR3 is CASSPWGDEQFF. The DNA for the CDR3 is TGTGCCAGCAGTCCCTGGGGGGACGAGCAGTTCTTC.

The chain couples TRBV20-1 to TRBJ1-5; possibly TRBD1 for D (6 bases). The CDR3 is made up of 13 amino acids. The germline V gene has CDR1 DFQATT and CDR2 SNEGSKA (reference sequence). The V gene lost 5 bases and the J gene lost 0 bases, with 8 bases spanning the gap. CDR3 coding DNA: TGCAGTGCTTGGACAGATAGCAATCAGCCCCAGCATTTT. Translating gives CSAWTDSNQPQHF.

CDR3 loop: CASRSYRDRVGNEQFF. In DNA form, the CDR3 reads TGTGCCAGCAGATCTTACCGGGACAGGGTTGGCAATGAGCAGTTCTTC. This rearrangement joins TRBV7-9 to TRBJ2-1; 9 bases line up with TRBD1. V shed 6 bases, J shed 6 bases, and the junction held 12 bases outside the gene matches. This CDR3 comprises 16 residues. From germline, CDR1 is SEHNR and CDR2 FQNEAQ (reference sequence).

V is TRBV10-1 and J is TRBJ2-3, with D hard to call. Germline CDR1 reads WNHNN; CDR2 reads SYGVQD (reference sequence). Trimming shortened V by 7 bases and J by 0 bases, and 11 bases separated the two germline ends. The CDR3 sequence is 14 residues long. The CDR3 loop reads CASKGSRSTDTQYF. DNA of the CDR3: TGCGCCAGCAAAGGCTCAAGGAGCACAGATACGCAGTATTTT.

This clonotype showed up just a few times. The gene calls are TRBV9 and TRBJ2-1, with D maybe TRBD2 (6 bases). The germline V gene has CDR1 SGDLS and CDR2 YYNGEE. This CDR3 is 14 amino acids long. V lost 0 bases and J 7 bases, leaving 11 bases between the germline ends. The CDR3 here is CASSVGLAINEQFF. The CDR3, as DNA: TGTGCCAGCAGCGTAGGGCTAGCGATAAATGAGCAGTTCTTC. Full variable domain (rest looked up from reference TRBV9 and TRBJ2-1): DSGVTQTPKHLITATGQRVTLRCSPRSGDLSVYWYQQSLDQGLQFLIQYYNGEERAKGNILERFSAQQFPDLHSELNLSSLELGDSALYFCASSVGLAINEQFFGPGTRLTVL.

The chain carries TRBV19 and TRBJ2-5, with TRBD2 identical over 11 bases. The CDR3 has 15 residues. CDR1 and CDR2 from the germline V gene are LNHDA and SQIVND (reference sequence). The trim removed 3 bases at V and 5 bases at J, leaving 5 bases unmatched. CDR3 DNA sequence: TGTGCCAGTAGTATGACTAGCGGGACGGAGGAGACCCAGTACTTC. It yields the protein CASSMTSGTEETQYF.